This entry is about one T cell receptor beta chain. This receptor's antigen is unknown. Per-nucleotide qualities are absent, and no much larger clonotype sits a single base away. Donors were under 40 systemically healthy Caucasian individuals from Russia aged roughly 6 to 95 years. Ten milliliters of peripheral blood were drawn from each donor into EDTA-treated Vacutainer tubes. PBMCs were isolated by Ficoll-Paque density-gradient centrifugation, with at least 6 million obtained per sample. Total RNA was extracted from PBMCs with Trizol reagent, with at least 6 micrograms obtained per sample. Naive CD45RAhigh/CD27high T cell percentages were measured by flow cytometry on a PBMC aliquot from every donor. The sample originates from a study of blood T cells in healthy people across ages (dated by TCRdb to 2013 to 2016). Looking at the study overall: In model experiments, roughly one uniquely barcoded TCR beta cDNA molecule per two T cells was captured by template switching. To track age-related changes in TCR beta repertoire diversity, the study relied on deep sequencing normalized with unique cDNA molecular identifiers. Donors were grouped into four age groups: young (average about 15 years), middle-aged (roughly 40), aged (approximately 67) and long-lived (about 82). To avoid experimental bias, donors of different ages were distributed randomly across sequencing lanes. For two donors (one aged 18 to 30 and one aged 80 or older), the study analyzed two additional independent replicas of 1 million unique cDNA reads from the same blood draw. General study outcomes and caveats: Compared with the aged group, the long-lived group had more naive CD4+ T cells, fewer expanded clones and increased TCR diversity, suggesting age selection. Because donor CMV infection status was unknown, age-related changes in expanded clonotypes were potentially confounded. Since profiling was done on bulk unsorted PBMCs, naive and antigen-experienced compartments could not be conclusively compared. As age increased, observed TCR beta diversity per million T cells dropped in a roughly linear way, and a significant reduction was already evident by age approximately 40. Estimates of total diversity based on one million sequenced T cells were regarded as lower bounds and as underestimates. A strong correlation was found between observed TCR beta diversity and the percentage of naive T cells measured by flow cytometry.

Libraries were prepared through 5' RACE. The reads were generated on an Illumina HiSeq 2500. A second PCR of about 7 to 12 cycles was run with a J-beta primer mix and a sample-barcoded 5' primer. A template-switch 5' adaptor carrying 12 random nucleotides introduced a unique molecular identifier onto each TCR beta cDNA molecule. At least 3 million CDR3-containing paired-end reads were obtained from each sample. First-strand cDNA synthesis was performed from all RNA using the Mint cDNA synthesis kit, with priming by a TRBC-specific oligonucleotide. All cDNA was treated with uracil-DNA glycosylase and then went through a first 18-cycle PCR with the universal primers M1SS and BC2_uni_R. Per the source publication's procedure: Normalization of each sample was performed by random selection of 1 million high-quality reads, each carrying a distinct molecular identifier. Reads sharing molecular identifiers were discarded rather than binned into consensus sequences. MiTCR, with a Q25 quality threshold and the strictest error-elimination algorithm, was used for CDR3 identification, clonotype clustering and error correction. Lower-bound total TCR beta diversity was estimated with a nonparametric unseen species model using Euler transformation. TCRdb applied fastp at Q25 and MiXCR to the public reads, then kept only in-frame beta chains. Rows with a matching CDR3 protein are joined into one entry that keeps the most common DNA and genes. For this entry, the V and J calls and clone size follow TCRdb and not the study's own pipeline. This sample gives around 800,000 distinct CDR3 sequences in total; 53% of them show up just once. Of the sample, approximately 41% falls within the top ten clones.

CDR1 and CDR2 (KGHDR, SFDVKD) derive from the germline V gene. From its cysteine to its phenylalanine, the CDR3 spans 15 amino acids. Just the 45-base CDR3 DNA is kept, in frame starting at base 1. The sample consisted of blood. The receptor was isolated from a man at least 80 years old in good health. The chain couples TRBV24-1 to TRBJ2-7; 7 junctional bases match TRBD1. The J call is doubtful: the DNA matches TRBJ2-5 better. The CDR3 region: CATSATTGFGETQYF. The nucleotide sequence is TGTGCCACCAGTGCTACGACAGGGTTTGGGGAGACCCAGTACTTC.